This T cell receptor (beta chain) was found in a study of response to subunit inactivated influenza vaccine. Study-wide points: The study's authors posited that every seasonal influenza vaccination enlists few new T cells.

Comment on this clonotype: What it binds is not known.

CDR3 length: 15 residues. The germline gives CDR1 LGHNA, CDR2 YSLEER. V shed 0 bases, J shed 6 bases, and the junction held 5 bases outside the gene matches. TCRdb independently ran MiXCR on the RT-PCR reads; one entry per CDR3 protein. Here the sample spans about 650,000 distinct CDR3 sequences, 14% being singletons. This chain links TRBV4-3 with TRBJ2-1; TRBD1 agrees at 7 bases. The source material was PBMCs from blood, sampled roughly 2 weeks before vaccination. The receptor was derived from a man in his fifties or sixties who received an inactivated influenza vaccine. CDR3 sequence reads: CASSQDPGTANEQFF. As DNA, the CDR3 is TGCGCCAGCAGCCAAGACCCCGGGACAGCCAATGAGCAGTTCTTC.